This entry features one TCR beta chain sequence. The antigen remains unidentified. The PCR ran on 60 Vbeta and 13 Jbeta primers. Profiled with immunoSEQ multiplex PCR; TCRdb holds only in-frame clones, not every one. The table has 75,000 to 95,000 clones, approximately 84% seen once; the top ten hold around 6%. This sample was included in a study of cytomegalovirus exposure and HLA in healthy donors. Study-level information: The Caucasian-associated ancestry cluster contained 65% to 85% of the roughly 400 genotyped donors. General study points: Being productive about 90% or about 30% of the time was typical of most TCR beta V segments in an earlier analysis.

The germline CDR1 and CDR2 sequences are MNHEY and SMNVEV (reference sequence). V lost 0 bases and J 2 bases, leaving 10 bases between the germline ends. The CDR3 totals 15 residues. Sequences were obtained from PBMCs. The receptor was isolated from a woman between 18 and 30 years old in good health and CMV-seropositive. This chain connects TRBV27 to TRBJ1-2; D is ambiguous. CDR3 sequence (DNA): TGTGCCAGCAGTTTATCGGGCAGCATAAACTATGGCTACACCTTC. This encodes CASSLSGSINYGYTF.